The source of this TCR beta chain is a study of blood T cells in healthy people across ages. Study-wide results and caveats: Correlation between TCR beta diversity and naive T cell percentage was strong.

For the second PCR, which ran for about 6 to 11 cycles, a sample-barcoded 5' primer and a J-beta primer mix were used. Paired-end reads containing CDR3 totaled no fewer than 3 million for each sample. TCRdb re-analysed the 5' RACE reads in MiXCR, keeping a single row per CDR3 protein. Of some 860,000 distinct CDR3 sequences listed, 56% are singletons. V lost 2 bases and J lost 3, with 13 bases in between. Germline V gene data show CDR1 as MNHEY and CDR2 as SVGEGT. This CDR3 is 15 amino acids long. Comments on this clonotype: Its cognate antigen is unknown.

The chain carries TRBV6-2 or TRBV6-3 and TRBJ1-1; tentative D call: TRBD1 (6 bases). Sequenced: blood. The receptor's source is a man between 40 and 49 years old in good health. The CDR3 is CASSYGRRGDTEAFF. The CDR3 nucleotides read TGTGCCAGCAGTTACGGGCGGAGGGGGGACACTGAAGCTTTCTTT.